This T cell receptor beta chain was retrieved from a study of T cell repertoires in cytomegalovirus infection. Study results and limitations: There were carriers of CMV plus the relevant HLA, and cumulative public TCR beta family frequency identified them.

The CDR3 covers 15 residues. Germline CDR1 reads LNHNV; CDR2 reads YYDKDF (reference sequence). The trim removed 2 bases at V and 3 bases at J, leaving 5 bases unmatched. TCRdb ran MiXCR on the reads and lists one entry per CDR3 protein. Among around 450,000 distinct CDR3 sequences listed, approximately 30% were seen once. This clonotype was picked up a small number of times. What it recognizes is unknown. This clonotype was sampled from a human donor in good health (CMV status not recorded). Some clones in this sample may be carry-over from other donors' samples. The chain links TRBV15 to TRBJ2-7, with 9 bases that match TRBD1. Sequenced: PBMCs. CDR3 amino acids: CATSRITGGHYEQYF. CDR3 nucleotide sequence: TGTGCCACCAGCAGAATAACAGGGGGCCACTACGAGCAGTACTTC.